This T cell receptor beta chain was captured by sequencing in a study of T-cell memory formation after mild COVID-19 (dated by TCRdb to about 2021). As for the study more broadly: TCR sequence clusters from the two donors were found to be largely donor specific. T-cell clones expanding and contracting after mild COVID-19 in a couple of donors were tracked by longitudinal TCRalpha and TCRbeta repertoire sequencing. The cohort was made up of two young adult volunteers, one female and one male, who were previously healthy. Overall study outcomes, separate from this receptor: The study covered only a couple of mild cases, and larger cohorts including severe cases with pre-infection samples were considered necessary. Contracting CD4+ clones were located mainly in the CM and EM memory subsets, whereas CD8+ clones were found to be enriched in EMRA. Some responding clones were detected in pre-infection memory, suggesting pre-existing cross-reactive memory T cells joined the SARS-CoV-2 response. From day 15 to 85, contracting clones showed balanced CD4/CD8 phenotypes, whereas a second wave of clones that expanded from day 15 to 37 leaned towards CD4+. The second-wave clones that peaked on day 37 were not confirmed to be SARS-CoV-2 specific.

The instrument given in TCRdb is Illumina NovaSeq 6000. TCRalpha and TCRbeta cDNA libraries were constructed by 5'RACE with constant-segment primers, with sample barcodes and unique molecular identifiers being introduced. RNA was extracted from every sample with Trizol reagent. The libraries were amplified in two PCR steps, and the second step added a second sample barcode and Illumina TruSeq adapters. Sequencing of libraries was performed on an Illumina NovaSeq with 2 x 150 bp paired-end reads. Regarding the original processing steps: With migec v1.2.7, reads were demultiplexed and then collapsed into UMI-guided consensus sequences. Using mixcr v2.1.11, UMI consensuses were aligned to TRA and TRB V and J templates and then assembled into clonotypes. A clonotype was counted as expanded or contracted only if both edgeR and NoisET called the change significant, with noise models trained on biological replicates. For edgeR calls, a false discovery rate-adjusted p below 0.01 and a log2 fold-change threshold of 1 were applied. As an exploratory analysis of dynamics, max-normalized trajectories of the 1000 most abundant clonotypes were examined by PCA with hierarchical clustering. Each responding clone was given a CD4 or CD8 phenotype based on the CD4+ and CD8+ repertoires, which had been sequenced separately. In TCRdb, the public reads were trimmed at Q25 with fastp and aligned with MiXCR, with productive beta chains retained. Entries are consolidated by CDR3 protein sequence, retaining the most common genes and DNA. The V and J calls and clone size are TCRdb's, not the authors'. Across this sample there are about 200,000 distinct CDR3 sequences, with roughly 17% seen only once. The top ten hold just over 2% of the sample.

Ficoll-Paque density gradient centrifugation was the method used to isolate PBMCs. Cut back by 0 bases and 2 bases, the V and J ends lie 8 bases apart. The CDR3 goes from the cysteine to the phenylalanine over 14 residues. CDR3 DNA only is kept here, 42 bases in frame from base 1. The germline V gene (reference sequence) specifies MNHNY as CDR1 and SVGAGI as CDR2. This clonotype was observed a few times. This receptor's antigen is unknown. Base qualities are not at hand, and no much larger clone is one base apart. In this chain, TRBV6-6 is recombined with TRBJ2-7, and perhaps TRBD1 as D gene, on 6 matching bases. The sequenced sample was PBMCs or a T cell subset sorted from them (not recorded which). This sequence originates from an adult woman who had mild COVID-19 (a few samples of this study predate the infection). The sample titles of this study are shuffled in the database, so cell type and time point are left out; the donor was told from shared clones. The sequenced DNA is TGTGCCAGCAGTTACTCCCAGGGGCCCTACGAGCAGTACTTC. The translation is CASSYSQGPYEQYF.